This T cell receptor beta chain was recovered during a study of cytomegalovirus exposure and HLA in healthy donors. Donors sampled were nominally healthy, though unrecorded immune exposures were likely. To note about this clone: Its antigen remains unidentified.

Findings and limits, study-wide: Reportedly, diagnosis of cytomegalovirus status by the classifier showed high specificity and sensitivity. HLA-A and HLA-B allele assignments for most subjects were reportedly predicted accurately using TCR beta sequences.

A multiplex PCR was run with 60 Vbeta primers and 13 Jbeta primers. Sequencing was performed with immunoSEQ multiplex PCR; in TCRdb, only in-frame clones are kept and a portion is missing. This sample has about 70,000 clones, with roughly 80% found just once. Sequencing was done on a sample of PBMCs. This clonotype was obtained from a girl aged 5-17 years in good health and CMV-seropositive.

The CDR3 bases are TGTGCCAGCAGGCCTAAACAGGGAAACACCATATATTTT. Its translation: CASRPKQGNTIYF. The chain links TRBV7-2 to TRBJ1-3; D call uncertain. The CDR3 sequence is 13 residues long. Germline CDR1 SGHTA, CDR2 FQGNSA. The V gene lost 6 bases and the J gene lost 4 bases, with 10 bases spanning the gap.